This T cell receptor (beta chain) was recovered during a study of blood T cell repertoires in COVID-19. Assay used: immunoSEQ multiplex PCR; TCRdb lists only in-frame clones, some missing. This sample has a few hundred thousand clones; approximately 89% occur once, and the top ten carry 1.9%. Germline V gives CDR1 SGHRS, CDR2 YFSETQ. V was shortened by 2 bases and J by 1 base, with 9 bases between the two germline ends. This CDR3 contains 14 residues. The participants were between roughly 18 and 89 years old and came from some 23 US areas. The clonotype was recovered from a man aged 35 to 55 in a cohort exposed to, infected with or recovered from COVID-19 (not recorded which). The rearrangement links TRBV5-1 to TRBJ2-5; D call uncertain. Input material: PBMCs or T cells enriched from blood (not recorded which). Written as DNA, the CDR3 is TGCGCCAGCAGCTTCGTTAGAGGCCAAGAGACCCAGTACTTC. It is translated as CASSFVRGQETQYF.